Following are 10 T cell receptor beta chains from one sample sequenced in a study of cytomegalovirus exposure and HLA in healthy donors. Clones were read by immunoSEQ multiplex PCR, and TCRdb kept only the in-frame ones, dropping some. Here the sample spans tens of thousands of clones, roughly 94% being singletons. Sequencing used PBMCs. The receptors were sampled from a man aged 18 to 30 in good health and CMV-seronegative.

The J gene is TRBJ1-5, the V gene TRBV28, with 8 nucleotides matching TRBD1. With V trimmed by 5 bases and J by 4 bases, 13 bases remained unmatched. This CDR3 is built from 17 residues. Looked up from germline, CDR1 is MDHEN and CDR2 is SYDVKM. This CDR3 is CASSPTPRTGNNQPQHF. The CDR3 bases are TGTGCCAGCAGTCCTACCCCCCGGACAGGGAATAATCAGCCCCAGCATTTT.

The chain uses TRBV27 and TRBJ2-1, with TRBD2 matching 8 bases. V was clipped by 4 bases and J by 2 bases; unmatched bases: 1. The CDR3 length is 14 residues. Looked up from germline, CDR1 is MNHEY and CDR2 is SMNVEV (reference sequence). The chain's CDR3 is CASSSAGAYNEQFF. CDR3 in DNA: TGTGCCAGCAGTTCAGCGGGGGCCTACAATGAGCAGTTCTTC.

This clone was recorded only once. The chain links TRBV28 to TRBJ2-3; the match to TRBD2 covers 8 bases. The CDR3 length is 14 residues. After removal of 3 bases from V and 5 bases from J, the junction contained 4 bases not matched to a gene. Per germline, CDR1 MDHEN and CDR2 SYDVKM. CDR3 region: CASSFDSGIDTQYF. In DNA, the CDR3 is TGTGCCAGCAGTTTTGATAGCGGGATAGATACGCAGTATTTT.

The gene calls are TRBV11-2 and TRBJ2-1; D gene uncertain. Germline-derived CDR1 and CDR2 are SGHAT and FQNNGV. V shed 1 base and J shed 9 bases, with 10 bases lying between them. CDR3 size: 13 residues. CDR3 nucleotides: TGTGCCAGCAGCTTAGGTAGAGGCAGTGAGCAGTTCTTC. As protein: CASSLGRGSEQFF.

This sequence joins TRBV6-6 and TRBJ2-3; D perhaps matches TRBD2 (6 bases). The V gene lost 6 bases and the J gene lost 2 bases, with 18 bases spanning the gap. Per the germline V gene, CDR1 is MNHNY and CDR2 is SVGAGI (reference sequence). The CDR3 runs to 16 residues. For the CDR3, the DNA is TGTGCCAGCAGCCCATCGGGAGCTCGGGACACAGATACGCAGTATTTT. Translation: CASSPSGARDTDTQYF.

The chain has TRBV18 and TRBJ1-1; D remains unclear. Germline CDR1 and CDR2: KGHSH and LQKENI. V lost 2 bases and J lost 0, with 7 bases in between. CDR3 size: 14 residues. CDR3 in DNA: TGTGCCAGCTCACCAGGGCAGTTGAACACTGAAGCTTTCTTT. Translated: CASSPGQLNTEAFF.

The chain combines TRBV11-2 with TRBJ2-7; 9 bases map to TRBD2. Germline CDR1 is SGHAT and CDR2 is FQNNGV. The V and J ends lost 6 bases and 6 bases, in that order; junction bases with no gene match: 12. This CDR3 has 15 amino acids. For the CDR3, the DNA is TGTGCCAGCAGTCAAGTTAGCGGGAGAGGTTTCGAGCAGTACTTC. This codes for CASSQVSGRGFEQYF.

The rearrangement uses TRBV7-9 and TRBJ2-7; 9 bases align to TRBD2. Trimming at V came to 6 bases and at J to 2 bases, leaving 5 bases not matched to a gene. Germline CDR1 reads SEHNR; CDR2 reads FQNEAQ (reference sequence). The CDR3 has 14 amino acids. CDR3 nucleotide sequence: TGTGCCAGCAGTGCTAGCGGGAAGACCTACGAGCAGTACTTC. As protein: CASSASGKTYEQYF.

CDR3: CASSYPLRGRNTEAFF. As DNA, the CDR3 is TGTGCCAGCAGTTACCCCTTGAGAGGGAGGAACACTGAAGCTTTCTTT. The chain is built from TRBV28 and TRBJ1-1; unclear D gene. Trimming left V 4 bases short and J 1 base short, with 16 bases between. This CDR3 contains 16 residues. Germline loops: CDR1 MDHEN, CDR2 SYDVKM.

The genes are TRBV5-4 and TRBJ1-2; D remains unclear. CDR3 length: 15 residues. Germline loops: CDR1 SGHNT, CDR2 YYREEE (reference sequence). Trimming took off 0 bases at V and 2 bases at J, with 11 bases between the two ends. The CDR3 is CASSLAPGLNYGYTF. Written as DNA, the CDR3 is TGTGCCAGCAGCTTGGCCCCGGGTCTAAACTATGGCTACACCTTC.